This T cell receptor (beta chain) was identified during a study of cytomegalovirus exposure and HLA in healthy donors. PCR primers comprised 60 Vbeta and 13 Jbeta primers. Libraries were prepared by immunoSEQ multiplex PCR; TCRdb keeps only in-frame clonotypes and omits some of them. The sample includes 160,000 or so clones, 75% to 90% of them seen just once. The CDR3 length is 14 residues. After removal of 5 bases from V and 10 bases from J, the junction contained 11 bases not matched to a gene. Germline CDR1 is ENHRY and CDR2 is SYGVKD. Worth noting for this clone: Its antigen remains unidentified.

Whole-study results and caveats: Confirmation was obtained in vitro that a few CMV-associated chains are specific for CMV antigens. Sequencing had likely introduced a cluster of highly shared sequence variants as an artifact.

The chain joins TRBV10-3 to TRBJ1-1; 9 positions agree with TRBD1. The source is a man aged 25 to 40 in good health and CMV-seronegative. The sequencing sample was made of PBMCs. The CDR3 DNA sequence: TGTGCCATCAGTTCCGGACAGGGGATAAGTGGAGCTTTCTTT. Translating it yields CAISSGQGISGAFF.